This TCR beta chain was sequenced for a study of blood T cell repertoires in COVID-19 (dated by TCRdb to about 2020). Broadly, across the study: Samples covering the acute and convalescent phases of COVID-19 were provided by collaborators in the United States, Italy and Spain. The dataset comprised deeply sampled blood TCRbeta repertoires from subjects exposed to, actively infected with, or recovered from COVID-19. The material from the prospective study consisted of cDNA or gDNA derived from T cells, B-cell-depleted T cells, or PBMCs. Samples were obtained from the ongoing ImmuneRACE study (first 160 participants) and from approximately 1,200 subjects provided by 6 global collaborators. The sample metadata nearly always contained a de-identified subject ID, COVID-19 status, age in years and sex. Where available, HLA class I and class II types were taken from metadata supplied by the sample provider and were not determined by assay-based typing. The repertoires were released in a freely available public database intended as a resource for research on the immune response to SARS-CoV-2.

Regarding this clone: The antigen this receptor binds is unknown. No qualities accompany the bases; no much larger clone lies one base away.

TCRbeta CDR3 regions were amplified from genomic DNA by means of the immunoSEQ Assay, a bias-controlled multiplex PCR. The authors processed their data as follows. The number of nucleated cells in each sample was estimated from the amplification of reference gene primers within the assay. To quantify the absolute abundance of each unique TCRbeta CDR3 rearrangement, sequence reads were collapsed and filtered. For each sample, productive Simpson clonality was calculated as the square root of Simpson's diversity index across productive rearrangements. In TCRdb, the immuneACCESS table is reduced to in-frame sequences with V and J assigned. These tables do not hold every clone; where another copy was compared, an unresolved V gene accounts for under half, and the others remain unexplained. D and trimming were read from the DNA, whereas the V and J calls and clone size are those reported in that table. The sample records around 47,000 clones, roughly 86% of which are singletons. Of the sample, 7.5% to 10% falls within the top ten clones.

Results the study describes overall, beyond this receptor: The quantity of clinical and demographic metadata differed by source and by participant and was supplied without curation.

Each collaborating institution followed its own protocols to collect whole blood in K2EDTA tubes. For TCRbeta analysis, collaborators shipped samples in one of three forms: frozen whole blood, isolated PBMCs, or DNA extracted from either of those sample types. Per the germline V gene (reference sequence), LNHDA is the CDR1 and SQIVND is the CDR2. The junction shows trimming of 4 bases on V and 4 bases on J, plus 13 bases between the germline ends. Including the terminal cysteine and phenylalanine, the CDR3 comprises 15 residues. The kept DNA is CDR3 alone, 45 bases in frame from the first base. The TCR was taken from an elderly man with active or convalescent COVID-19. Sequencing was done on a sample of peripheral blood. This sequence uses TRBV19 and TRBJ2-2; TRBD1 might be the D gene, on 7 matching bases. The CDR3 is CASSTGQGGTGELFF. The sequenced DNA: TGTGCCAGTAGTACGGGGCAGGGGGGCACCGGGGAGCTGTTTTTT.